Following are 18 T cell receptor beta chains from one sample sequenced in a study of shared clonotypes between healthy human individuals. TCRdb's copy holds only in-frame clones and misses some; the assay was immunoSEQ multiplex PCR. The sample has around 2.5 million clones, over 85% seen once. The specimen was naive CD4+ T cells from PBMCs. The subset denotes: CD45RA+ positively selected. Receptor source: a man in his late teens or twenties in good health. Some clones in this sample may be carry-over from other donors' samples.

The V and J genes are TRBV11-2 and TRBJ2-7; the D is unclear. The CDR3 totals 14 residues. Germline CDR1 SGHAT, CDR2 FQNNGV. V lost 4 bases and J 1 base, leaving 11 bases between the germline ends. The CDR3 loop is CASSSYGRSYEQYF. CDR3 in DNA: TGTGCCAGCAGCTCCTATGGACGGTCCTACGAGCAGTACTTC.

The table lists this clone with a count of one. The CDR3 sequence: CASSMGVFGFQPQHF. CDR3 nucleotides: TGTGCCAGTAGTATGGGGGTTTTTGGTTTTCAGCCCCAGCATTTT. The chain joins TRBV19 to TRBJ1-5, with a possible D match to TRBD1 (5 bases). CDR3 size: 15 residues. The germline V gene has CDR1 LNHDA and CDR2 SQIVND (reference sequence). V lost 3 bases, J lost 6 bases, and 15 bases lay in between.

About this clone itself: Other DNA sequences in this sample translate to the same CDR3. CDR3 DNA: TGTGCCAGCAGCCTGGGACAGCGTAATGAAAAACTGTTTTTT. Residues: CASSLGQRNEKLFF. The chain uses TRBV5-4 and TRBJ1-4; 7 bases map to TRBD1. Germline V gene sequence: CDR1 SGHNT, CDR2 YYREEE (reference sequence). The CDR3 runs to 14 residues. V dropped 4 bases and J dropped 4; count of bases not matched to a gene: 4.

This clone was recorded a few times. Here the CDR3 DNA reads TGTGCCACCAGCCAGGACAGGGTGGCAACTAATGAAAAACTGTTTTTT. This translates into CATSQDRVATNEKLFF. The genes are TRBV15 and TRBJ1-4, with 8 bases lining up with TRBD1. Germline CDR1 and CDR2: LNHNV and YYDKDF (reference sequence). The CDR3 loop spans 16 amino acids. V shed 5 bases, J shed 0 bases, and the junction held 5 bases outside the gene matches.

The CDR3 bases are TGCGCCAGCAGCTCTTACCCTAAAACTAGCGGGATTGTTAATGAGCAGTTCTTC. Its translation is CASSSYPKTSGIVNEQFF. This chain connects TRBV5-1 to TRBJ2-1; 10 nucleotides align to TRBD2. Germline V CDR1 and CDR2: SGHRS, YFSETQ. The CDR3 extends over 18 amino acids. V shed 3 bases, J shed 7 bases, and the junction held 16 bases outside the gene matches.

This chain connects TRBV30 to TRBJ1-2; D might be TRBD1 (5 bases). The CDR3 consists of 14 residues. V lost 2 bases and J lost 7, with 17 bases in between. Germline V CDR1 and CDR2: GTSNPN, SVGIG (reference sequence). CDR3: CAWSMGEVVGGYTF. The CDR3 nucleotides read TGTGCCTGGAGTATGGGGGAGGTAGTAGGTGGCTACACCTTC.

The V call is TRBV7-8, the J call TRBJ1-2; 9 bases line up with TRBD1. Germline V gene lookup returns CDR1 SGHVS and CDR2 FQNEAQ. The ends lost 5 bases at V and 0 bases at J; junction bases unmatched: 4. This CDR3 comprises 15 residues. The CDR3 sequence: CASSPQGAANYGYTF. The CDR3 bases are TGTGCCAGCAGCCCACAGGGGGCGGCTAACTATGGCTACACCTTC.

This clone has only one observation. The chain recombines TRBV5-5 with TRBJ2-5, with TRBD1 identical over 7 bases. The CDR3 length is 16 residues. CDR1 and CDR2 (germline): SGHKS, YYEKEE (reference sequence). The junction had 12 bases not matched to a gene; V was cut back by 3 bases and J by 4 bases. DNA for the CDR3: TGTGCCAGCAGCTCCCCGACAGGGTTGGGTGGAGAGACCCAGTACTTC. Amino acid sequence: CASSSPTGLGGETQYF.

The CDR3: CASSITGLGSNQPQHF. CDR3 nucleotides: TGTGCCAGTAGTATTACGGGATTGGGGAGCAATCAGCCCCAGCATTTT. V gene TRBV19 combines with J gene TRBJ1-5; no reliable D call. Trimming cost V 3 bases and J 1 base, with 13 bases left between them. Germline CDR1 LNHDA, CDR2 SQIVND (reference sequence). The CDR3 spans 16 residues.

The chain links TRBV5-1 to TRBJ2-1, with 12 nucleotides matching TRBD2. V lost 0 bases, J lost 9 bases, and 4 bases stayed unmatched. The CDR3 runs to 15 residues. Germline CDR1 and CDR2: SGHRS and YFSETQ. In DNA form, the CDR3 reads TGCGCCAGCAGCTTGGGACTAGCGGGAGCTAGTGAGCAGTTCTTC. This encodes CASSLGLAGASEQFF.

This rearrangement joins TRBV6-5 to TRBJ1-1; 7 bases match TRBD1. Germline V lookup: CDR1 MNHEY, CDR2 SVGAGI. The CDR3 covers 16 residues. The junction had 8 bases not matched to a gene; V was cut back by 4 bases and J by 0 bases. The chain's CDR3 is CASSLTGAPMNTEAFF. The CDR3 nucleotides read TGTGCCAGCAGTTTAACAGGGGCGCCTATGAACACTGAAGCTTTCTTT.

The CDR3 loop reads CASSPTSGRSDTQYF. For the CDR3, the DNA is TGTGCCAGCAGCCCGACTAGCGGGAGGTCAGATACGCAGTATTTT. The rearrangement links TRBV5-4 to TRBJ2-3, with 13 positions matching TRBD2. Germline CDR1 SGHNT, CDR2 YYREEE (reference sequence). V lost 4 bases and J lost 4; bases outside the gene matches: 3. The CDR3 is 15 residues long.

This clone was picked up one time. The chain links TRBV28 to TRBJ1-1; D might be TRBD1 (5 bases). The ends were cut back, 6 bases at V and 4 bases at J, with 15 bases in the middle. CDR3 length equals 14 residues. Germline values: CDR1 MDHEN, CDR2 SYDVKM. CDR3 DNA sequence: TGTGCCAGCAGATCACCGCGGGGGGTCACTGAAGCTTTCTTT. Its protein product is CASRSPRGVTEAFF.

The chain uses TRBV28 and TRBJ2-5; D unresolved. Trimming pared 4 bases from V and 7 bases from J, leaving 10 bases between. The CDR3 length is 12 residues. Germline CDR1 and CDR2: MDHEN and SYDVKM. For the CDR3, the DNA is TGTGCCAGCAGTTACGAAGGGTTGACCCAGTACTTC. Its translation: CASSYEGLTQYF.

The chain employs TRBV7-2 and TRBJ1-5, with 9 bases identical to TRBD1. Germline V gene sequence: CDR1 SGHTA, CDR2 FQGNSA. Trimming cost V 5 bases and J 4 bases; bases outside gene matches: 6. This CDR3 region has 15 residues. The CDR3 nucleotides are TGTGCCAGCAGCCTTCGGACAGGGGTAAATCAGCCCCAGCATTTT. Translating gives CASSLRTGVNQPQHF. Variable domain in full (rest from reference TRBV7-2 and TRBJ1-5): GAGVSQSPSNKVTEKGKDVELRCDPISGHTALYWYRQSLGQGLEFLIYFQGNSAPDKSGLPSDRFSAERTGGSVSTLTIQRTQQEDSAVYLCASSLRTGVNQPQHFGDGTRLSIL.

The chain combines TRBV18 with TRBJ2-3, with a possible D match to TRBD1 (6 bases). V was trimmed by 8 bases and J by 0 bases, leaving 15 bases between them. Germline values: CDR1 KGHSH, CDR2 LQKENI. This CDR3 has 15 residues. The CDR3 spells CASPPGQLSTDTQYF. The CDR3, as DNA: TGTGCCAGCCCGCCTGGACAGCTTAGCACAGATACGCAGTATTTT.

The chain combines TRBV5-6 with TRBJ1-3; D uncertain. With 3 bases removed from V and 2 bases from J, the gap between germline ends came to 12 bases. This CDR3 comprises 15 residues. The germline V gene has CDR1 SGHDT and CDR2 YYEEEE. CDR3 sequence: CASSSGRPTGNTIYF. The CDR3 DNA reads TGTGCCAGCAGCTCCGGACGGCCGACTGGAAACACCATATATTTT.

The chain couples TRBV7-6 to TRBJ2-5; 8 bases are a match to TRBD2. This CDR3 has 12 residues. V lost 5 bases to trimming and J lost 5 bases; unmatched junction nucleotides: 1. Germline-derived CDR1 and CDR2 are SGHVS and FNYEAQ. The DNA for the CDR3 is TGTGCCAGCAGCCGCGGGGGGGAGACCCAGTACTTC. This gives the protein CASSRGGETQYF.